This T cell receptor (beta chain) was recorded in a study of identical twins. TCRdb passed the 5' RACE reads through MiXCR, listing each CDR3 protein once. Counted here are about 790,000 distinct CDR3 sequences, approximately 18% occurring once; the ten biggest clones make up around 12%. The V gene end was trimmed by 6 bases and the J gene end by 7 bases; junction bases not matched to a gene: 11. This CDR3 comprises 15 residues. Germline-derived CDR1 and CDR2 are MNHNS and SASEGT. This clonotype has only a few counts. These data were also reused for a study on T cells expressing NK-cell markers.

The receptor comes from a woman aged 18-29 years in good health. The specimen sequenced was PBMCs. The rearrangement joins TRBV6-1 to TRBJ2-2, with TRBD1 matching over 7 bases. The CDR3 reads CASREQTGSLGELFF. CDR3 DNA sequence: TGTGCCAGCAGAGAACAGACAGGGTCCCTCGGGGAGCTGTTTTTT.